Listed below are T cell receptor beta chains from one sample, sequenced in a study of T cell changes during pregnancy in multiple sclerosis. The data were produced by immunoSEQ multiplex PCR, yet TCRdb's version contains in-frame clones alone and is incomplete. The sample has under 45,000 clones, 94% seen once; the top ten hold roughly 0.35%. Sequenced here: CD4+ T cells from peripheral blood mononuclear cells, sampled after pregnancy. These receptors were obtained from a female donor with multiple sclerosis, enrolled in a pregnancy study. Each CDR3 is given with its conserved first and last residue. The D gene is left open where the match is weak. Expanded clones get a size class; other rows say once, few or many, or leave the size out.

>.|TRBJ1-1|.|TRBV21-1
TGTGCCAGCAGCTCCTCGAGGGGGTTGGTCACTGAAGCTTTCTTT
CASSSSRGLVTEAFF
>TRBD1|TRBJ1-2|.|TRBV6-1
TGTGCCAGCAGTGATCCGGGACAGGGCTACTATGGCTACACCTTC
CASSDPGQGYYGYTF
>.|TRBJ2-7|.|TRBV12-2
TGTGCAAGTCGCTTAGTGGGGCGGTTATACGAGCAGTACTTC
CASRLVGRLYEQYF
>TRBD1|TRBJ1-4|.|TRBV6-1
TGTGCCAGCAGTCGCGACAGGGAAAGTAATGAAAAACTGTTTTTT
CASSRDRESNEKLFF
>TRBD1|TRBJ1-2|.|TRBV6-1
TGTGCCAGCAGTACTACGACGGGACAGGGCGGAGGCTACACCTTC
CASSTTTGQGGGYTF
>TRBD1|TRBJ1-1|.|TRBV25-1
TGTGCCAGCAGTTCTCAGACAGGGACAAACACTGAAGCTTTCTTT
CASSSQTGTNTEAFF
>TRBD2|TRBJ2-5|.|TRBV7-3
TGTGCCAGCAGCTTGCGAAGAACTAGCGGGGGGGCCTCCCAAGAGACCCAGTACTTC
CASSLRRTSGGASQETQYF
>TRBD1|TRBJ2-7|.|TRBV5-4
TGTGCCAGCAGCTCACGGGACAGGGCGCACTACGAGCAGTACTTC
CASSSRDRAHYEQYF
>.|TRBJ2-3|.|TRBV10-1
TGCGCCAGCAGTGGGTCGTACAGTACAGATACGCAGTATTTT
CASSGSYSTDTQYF
>.|TRBJ2-2|once|TRBV19
TGTGCCAGTAGTTCCATAGGGGCAGCGAACACCGGGGAGCTGTTTTTT
CASSSIGAANTGELFF
>.|TRBJ1-5|once|TRBV5-6
TGTGCCAGCAGCTTGACAGGGAAAGATCAGCCCCAGCATTTT
CASSLTGKDQPQHF
>.|TRBJ1-1|once|TRBV9
TGTGCCAGCAGCGCCGGCCCGGGGAACACTGAAGCTTTCTTT
CASSAGPGNTEAFF
>TRBD2|TRBJ2-5|.|TRBV2
TGTGCCAGCGGGGCCTTAGCGGGGGCGGGGACCCAGTACTTC
CASGALAGAGTQYF
>.|TRBJ1-1|.|TRBV19
TGTGCCAGTACCCCTAACCCAGGTGGGGGGTACACTGAAGCTTTCTTT
CASTPNPGGGYTEAFF
>TRBD1|TRBJ1-4|.|TRBV15
TGTGCCACCCGGACAGGGAATGAAAAACTGTTTTTT
CATRTGNEKLFF
>TRBD1|TRBJ1-1|.|TRBV5-4
TGTGCCAGCAGCTACGGACAGGGGGCTCTGAACACTGAAGCTTTCTTT
CASSYGQGALNTEAFF
>.|TRBJ1-3|.|TRBV18
TGTGCCAGCTCAGAAGGGGCCTCGGATGGAAACACCATATATTTT
CASSEGASDGNTIYF
>.|TRBJ2-3|.|TRBV10-1
TGCGCCAGCAGTCCAAACACAGATACGCAGTATTTT
CASSPNTDTQYF